The clone carrying this TCR beta chain was seen once. Produced via immunoSEQ multiplex PCR; TCRdb's table is partial and in-frame only. The data show 100,000 to 150,000 clones, with 86% seen just once and around 12% held by the top ten. These data originate in a study of T cell responses to AZD1222 COVID-19 vaccine. There are 12 residues in the CDR3. Germline assignment: CDR1 SNHLY and CDR2 FYNNEI. The V gene lost 6 bases and the J gene lost 5 bases, with 10 bases spanning the gap. The rearrangement uses TRBV2 and TRBJ1-2; the D gene is possibly TRBD1 (6 bases). The starting material was peripheral blood, obtained on day 0 of AZD1222 vaccination. The TCR was taken from an adult in good health. As DNA, the CDR3 is TGTGCCAGCAGGGACAGCTCATATGGCTACACCTTC. This sequence encodes CASRDSSYGYTF.